This is a list of T cell receptor beta chains from one sample in a study of prognosis after radiotherapy for stage I lung cancer. TCRdb reanalysed the multiplex PCR reads using MiXCR and keeps one entry per CDR3 protein. Of approximately 10,000 distinct CDR3 sequences listed, roughly 32% are singletons. The sample was PBMCs, taken before or after stereotactic body radiation therapy (not recorded which). These receptors were obtained from a donor older than 45 with non-small cell lung cancer. Both conserved end residues are part of each CDR3. A D gene is named only where the DNA matches it firmly. Size values are once, few and many counts, or a class for expanded clones, and some rows have none.

>TRBD1|TRBV20-1|NA|TRBJ1-3
TGCAGTGCTACCGGGACAGGGTCTGGAAACACCATATATTTT
CSATGTGSGNTIYF
>NA|TRBV3-1|NA|TRBJ2-1
TGTGCCAGCAGCCAAGATAGCGTTGGGTTCCTTAATGAGCAGTTCTTC
CASSQDSVGFLNEQFF
>NA|TRBV27|many|TRBJ2-2
TGTGCCAGCAGTTTTGGGCAGCCGAACACCGGGGAGCTGTTTTTT
CASSFGQPNTGELFF
>TRBD2|TRBV20-1|many|TRBJ2-7
TGCAGTGCTAGAGGACTAGCGGGAGGGCCGAAAGAGCAGTACTTC
CSARGLAGGPKEQYF
>NA|TRBV9|few|TRBJ2-1
TGTGCCAGCAGCCCCAGGAATCTCGGTGAGCAGTTCTTC
CASSPRNLGEQFF
>NA|TRBV28|NA|TRBJ1-2
TGTGCCAGCAGAGGAGGATTGGTTCAGATTCTTCTCTATGGCTACACCTTC
CASRGGLVQILLYGYTF
>NA|TRBV11-2|many|TRBJ2-2
TGTGCCAGCAGCACTAAACTTACCGGGGAGCTGTTTTTT
CASSTKLTGELFF
>TRBD1|TRBV12-3/TRBV12-4|many|TRBJ1-1
TGTGCCAGCAACGACAGGGGAAACACTGAAGCTTTCTTT
CASNDRGNTEAFF
>TRBD2|TRBV11-2|many|TRBJ2-7
TGTGCCAGCAGCCCCCGACTAGCGAGCTACGAGCAGTACTTC
CASSPRLASYEQYF
>NA|TRBV7-9|many|TRBJ2-2
TGTGCCAGCGAGCCCGGGGAGCTGTTTTTT
CASEPGELFF
>NA|TRBV7-3|NA|TRBJ2-1
TGTGCCAGCAGCCTAAACGGGAGTGATATTAATGAGCAGTTCTTC
CASSLNGSDINEQFF